The 3 T cell receptor beta chains given below trace back to one sample, sequenced in a study of blood T cell repertoires in COVID-19. Only in-frame clones appear in the TCRdb table, and some are missing; sequencing was by immunoSEQ multiplex PCR. The sample has 400,000 to 550,000 clones; about 89% are singletons. Material for sequencing was peripheral blood. Source of these receptors: a woman in her twenties or thirties with acute or convalescent COVID-19.

This rearrangement joins TRBV24-1 to TRBJ2-2, with TRBD1 matching over 11 bases. Germline V gene data show CDR1 as KGHDR and CDR2 as SFDVKD. The CDR3 has 17 residues. With 3 bases clipped from V and 5 bases from J, the junction kept 7 bases outside the gene matches. The CDR3 DNA sequence: TGTGCCACCAGTGATATGCCCGGGACAGGGGGTACCGGGGAGCTGTTTTTT. Translating gives CATSDMPGTGGTGELFF.

This clone was counted a single time. The rearrangement uses TRBV12-5 and TRBJ2-5; D is perhaps TRBD1 (7 bases). The CDR3 extends over 20 amino acids. Germline V gene data show CDR1 as LGHNT and CDR2 as FRNRAP. Trimming stripped 6 bases from V and 5 bases from J, with 34 bases between. CDR3 region: CASGIRQKTGSEGGKETQYF. For the CDR3, the DNA is TGTGCTAGTGGCATCCGGCAGAAGACAGGGAGTGAGGGGGGAAAGGAGACCCAGTACTTC.

The rearrangement joins TRBV5-1 to TRBJ1-1, with TRBD1 as a possible D gene (5 bases). The CDR3 contains 14 residues. The germline gives CDR1 SGHRS, CDR2 YFSETQ. Trimming cost V 1 base and J 3 bases, with 10 bases left between them. CDR3 nucleotide sequence: TGCGCCAGCAGCTTGAAGGACATTTACACTGAAGCTTTCTTT. Translation: CASSLKDIYTEAFF.